This TCR beta chain was sequenced for a study of cytomegalovirus exposure and HLA in healthy donors. Germline CDR1 and CDR2: SGHVS and FNYEAQ. This CDR3 comprises 13 residues. Deletions cut 4 bases from V and 4 bases from J, with 8 bases between. Points on this clone: Its antigen is as yet unknown.

The PCR was carried out with 60 Vbeta primers and 13 Jbeta primers. Generated by immunoSEQ multiplex PCR, the TCRdb table keeps only in-frame clones and is missing some. The sample records 100,000 or so clones, 77% being singletons. Study-level results: Per a prior analysis, the majority of TCR beta V segments were productive roughly 87% or roughly 30% of the time.

Sequenced input: PBMCs. The TCR was taken from a man aged 35 to 55 in good health and CMV-seropositive. This chain uses TRBV7-6 with TRBJ2-1, with a tentative D call TRBD1 (5 bases). The DNA for the CDR3 is TGTGCCAGCAGCTCACAGGAATACAATGAGCAGTTCTTC. This encodes CASSSQEYNEQFF.